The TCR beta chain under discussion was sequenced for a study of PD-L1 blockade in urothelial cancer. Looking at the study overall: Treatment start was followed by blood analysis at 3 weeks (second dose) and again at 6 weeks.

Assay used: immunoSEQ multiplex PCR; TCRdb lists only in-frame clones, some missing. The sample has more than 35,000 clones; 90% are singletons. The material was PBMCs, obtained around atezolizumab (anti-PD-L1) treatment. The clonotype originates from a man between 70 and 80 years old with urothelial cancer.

The CDR3 here is CASSAWQDSYNEQFF. CDR3 nucleotides: TGTGCCAGCAGCGCTTGGCAGGACTCCTACAATGAGCAGTTCTTC. The chain couples TRBV11-1 to TRBJ2-1; no definite D call. CDR3 size: 15 residues. V lost 5 bases, J lost 0 bases, and 11 bases lay in between. Germline CDR1 SGHAT, CDR2 FQDESV (reference sequence).